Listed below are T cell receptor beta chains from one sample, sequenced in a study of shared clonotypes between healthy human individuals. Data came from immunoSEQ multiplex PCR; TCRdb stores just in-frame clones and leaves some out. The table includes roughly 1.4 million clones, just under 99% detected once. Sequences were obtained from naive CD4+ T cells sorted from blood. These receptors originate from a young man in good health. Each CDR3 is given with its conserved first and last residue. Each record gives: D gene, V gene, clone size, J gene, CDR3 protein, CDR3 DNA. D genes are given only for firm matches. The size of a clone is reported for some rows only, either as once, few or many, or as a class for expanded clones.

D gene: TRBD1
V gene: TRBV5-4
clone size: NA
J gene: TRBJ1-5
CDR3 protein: CASSLARGSNQPQHF
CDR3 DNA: TGTGCCAGCAGCTTGGCCAGGGGGAGCAATCAGCCCCAGCATTTT

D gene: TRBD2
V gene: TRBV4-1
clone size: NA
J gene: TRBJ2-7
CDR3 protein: CASSQVGSSGRANIRSEQYF
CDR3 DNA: TGCGCCAGCAGCCAAGTAGGTTCTAGCGGGAGGGCAAATATTCGGTCCGAGCAGTACTTC

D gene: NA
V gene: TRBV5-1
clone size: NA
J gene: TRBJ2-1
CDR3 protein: CASSSNSAGYEQFF
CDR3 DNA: TGCGCCAGCAGCTCTAATTCGGCGGGATATGAGCAGTTCTTC

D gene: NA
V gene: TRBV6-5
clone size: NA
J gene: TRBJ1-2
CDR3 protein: CASSYLDTANYGYTF
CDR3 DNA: TGTGCCAGCAGTTACTTGGACACCGCTAACTATGGCTACACCTTC

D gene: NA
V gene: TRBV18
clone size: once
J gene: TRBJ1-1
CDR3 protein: CASSPSGSNTEAFF
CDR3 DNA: TGTGCCAGCTCACCATCGGGCTCCAACACTGAAGCTTTCTTT

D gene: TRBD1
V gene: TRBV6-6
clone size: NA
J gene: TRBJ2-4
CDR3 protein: CASRDRDRLKNIQYF
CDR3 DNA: TGTGCCAGCAGGGACCGGGACAGACTCAAAAACATTCAGTACTTC

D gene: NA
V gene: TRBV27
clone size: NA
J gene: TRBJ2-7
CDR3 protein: CASSLEPATPYEQYF
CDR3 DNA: TGTGCCAGCAGTTTGGAGCCCGCGACTCCCTACGAGCAGTACTTC

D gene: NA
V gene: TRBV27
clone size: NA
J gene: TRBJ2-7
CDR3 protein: CASSLMYSPTGGRWYEQYF
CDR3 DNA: TGTGCCAGCAGTTTAATGTATAGTCCCACGGGGGGCCGTTGGTACGAGCAGTACTTC

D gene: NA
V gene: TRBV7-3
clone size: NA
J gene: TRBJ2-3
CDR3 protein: CASSLTVRGSIDTQYF
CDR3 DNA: TGTGCCAGCAGCTTAACCGTGAGGGGAAGCATAGATACGCAGTATTTT

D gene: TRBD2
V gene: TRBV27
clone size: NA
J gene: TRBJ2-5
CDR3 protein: CASSSGAGGQETQYF
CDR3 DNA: TGTGCCAGCAGTTCTGGAGCGGGAGGGCAAGAGACCCAGTACTTC

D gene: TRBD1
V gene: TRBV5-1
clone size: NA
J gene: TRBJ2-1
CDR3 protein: CASSKGQVYNEQFF
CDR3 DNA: TGCGCCAGCAGCAAGGGACAGGTATACAATGAGCAGTTCTTC

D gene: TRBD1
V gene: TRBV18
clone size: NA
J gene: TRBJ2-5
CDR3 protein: CASSLGQVGRETQYF
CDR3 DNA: TGTGCCAGCTCACTGGGACAGGTCGGACGGGAGACCCAGTACTTC

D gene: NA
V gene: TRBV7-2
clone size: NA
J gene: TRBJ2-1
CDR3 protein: CASSPSSYNEQFF
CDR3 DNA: TGTGCCAGCAGCCCGAGCTCCTACAATGAGCAGTTCTTC

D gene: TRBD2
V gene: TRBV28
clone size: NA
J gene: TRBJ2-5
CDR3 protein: CASSWGGAQAQYF
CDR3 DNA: TGTGCCAGCAGTTGGGGAGGGGCTCAGGCCCAGTACTTC

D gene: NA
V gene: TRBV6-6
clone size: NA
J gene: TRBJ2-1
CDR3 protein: CASSYSRTPYNEQFF
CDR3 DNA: TGTGCCAGCAGTTACTCCCGGACGCCTTACAATGAGCAGTTCTTC

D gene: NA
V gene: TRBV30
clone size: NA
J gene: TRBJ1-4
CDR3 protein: CAWNGPAQWEEKLFF
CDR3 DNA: TGTGCCTGGAATGGCCCGGCCCAGTGGGAAGAAAAACTGTTTTTT

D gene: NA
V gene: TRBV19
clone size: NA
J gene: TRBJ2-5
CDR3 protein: CASSSGRLQETQYF
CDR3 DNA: TGTGCCAGTAGTTCGGGCAGGTTGCAAGAGACCCAGTACTTC

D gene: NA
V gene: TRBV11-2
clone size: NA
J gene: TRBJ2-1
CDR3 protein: CASSLGAGTPKGSEQFF
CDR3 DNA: TGTGCCAGCAGCTTAGGGGCCGGGACTCCAAAGGGGAGTGAGCAGTTCTTC

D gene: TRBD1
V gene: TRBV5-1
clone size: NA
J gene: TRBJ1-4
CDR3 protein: CASSLGQGGEKLFF
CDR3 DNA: TGCGCCAGCAGCTTGGGTCAGGGGGGCGAAAAACTGTTTTTT

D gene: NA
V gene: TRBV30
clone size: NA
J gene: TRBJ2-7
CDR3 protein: CAWSTGHTYEQYF
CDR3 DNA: TGTGCCTGGAGTACCGGACACACCTACGAGCAGTACTTC

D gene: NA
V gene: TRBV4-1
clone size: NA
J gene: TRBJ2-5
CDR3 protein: CASSQGLGVRAQETQYF
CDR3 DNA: TGCGCCAGCAGCCAGGGCCTAGGGGTTCGCGCCCAAGAGACCCAGTACTTC

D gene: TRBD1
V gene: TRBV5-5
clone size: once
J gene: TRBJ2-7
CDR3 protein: CASSAGQVSSYEQYF
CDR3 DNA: TGTGCCAGCAGCGCGGGACAGGTGAGCTCCTACGAGCAGTACTTC

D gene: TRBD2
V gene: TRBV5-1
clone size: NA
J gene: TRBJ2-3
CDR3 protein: CASSSLGLAGGPDTQYF
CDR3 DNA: TGCGCCAGCAGCTCCCTTGGACTAGCGGGGGGCCCGGATACGCAGTATTTT

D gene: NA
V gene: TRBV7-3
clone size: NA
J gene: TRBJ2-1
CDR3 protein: CASSLRLAPSYNEQFF
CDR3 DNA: TGTGCCAGCAGCTTAAGGCTAGCTCCTTCCTACAATGAGCAGTTCTTC

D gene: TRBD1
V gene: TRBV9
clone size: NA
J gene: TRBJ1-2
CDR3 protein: CASSVEDRARGGYTF
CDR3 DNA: TGTGCCAGCAGCGTAGAAGACAGGGCGCGCGGGGGCTACACCTTC

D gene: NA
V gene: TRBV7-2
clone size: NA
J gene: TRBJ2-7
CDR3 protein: CASSLINYEQYF
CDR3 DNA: TGTGCCAGCAGCTTGATAAACTACGAGCAGTACTTC

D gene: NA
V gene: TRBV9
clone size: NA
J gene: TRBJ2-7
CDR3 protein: CASSPRSGTTPYEQYF
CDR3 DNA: TGTGCCAGCAGCCCGAGGAGCGGGACAACTCCTTACGAGCAGTACTTC

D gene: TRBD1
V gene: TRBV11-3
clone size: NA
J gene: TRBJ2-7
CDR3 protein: CASRPGTGCDEQYF
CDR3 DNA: TGTGCCAGCAGGCCCGGGACAGGGTGTGACGAGCAGTACTTC

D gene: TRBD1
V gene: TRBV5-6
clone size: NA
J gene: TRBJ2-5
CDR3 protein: CASSGAGTGVRETQYF
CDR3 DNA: TGTGCCAGCAGCGGAGCCGGGACAGGGGTTCGGGAGACCCAGTACTTC

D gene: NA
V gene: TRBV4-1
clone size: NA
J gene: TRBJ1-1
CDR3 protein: CASSLLGVRNEAFF
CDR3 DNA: TGCGCCAGCAGCCTTCTAGGGGTGAGGAATGAAGCTTTCTTT

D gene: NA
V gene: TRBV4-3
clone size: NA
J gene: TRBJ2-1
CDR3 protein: CASSQEGRGYVEQFF
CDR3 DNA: TGCGCCAGCAGCCAAGAGGGGAGGGGGTATGTTGAGCAGTTCTTC

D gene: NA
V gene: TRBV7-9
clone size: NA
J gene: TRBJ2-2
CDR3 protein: CASSILGGGPGELFF
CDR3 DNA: TGTGCCAGCAGCATCCTCGGAGGCGGGCCCGGGGAGCTGTTTTTT

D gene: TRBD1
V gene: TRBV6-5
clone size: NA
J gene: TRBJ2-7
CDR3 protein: CASSRGQRSYEQYF
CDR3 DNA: TGTGCCAGCAGTAGGGGACAGCGCTCCTACGAGCAGTACTTC

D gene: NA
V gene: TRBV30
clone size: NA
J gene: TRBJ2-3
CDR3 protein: CARRGYPADTQYF
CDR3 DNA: TGTGCCCGTAGGGGATACCCCGCAGATACGCAGTATTTT

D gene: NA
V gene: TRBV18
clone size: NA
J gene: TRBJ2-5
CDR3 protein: CASSPGLVGTQYF
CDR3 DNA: TGTGCCAGCTCACCTGGACTCGTTGGGACCCAGTACTTC